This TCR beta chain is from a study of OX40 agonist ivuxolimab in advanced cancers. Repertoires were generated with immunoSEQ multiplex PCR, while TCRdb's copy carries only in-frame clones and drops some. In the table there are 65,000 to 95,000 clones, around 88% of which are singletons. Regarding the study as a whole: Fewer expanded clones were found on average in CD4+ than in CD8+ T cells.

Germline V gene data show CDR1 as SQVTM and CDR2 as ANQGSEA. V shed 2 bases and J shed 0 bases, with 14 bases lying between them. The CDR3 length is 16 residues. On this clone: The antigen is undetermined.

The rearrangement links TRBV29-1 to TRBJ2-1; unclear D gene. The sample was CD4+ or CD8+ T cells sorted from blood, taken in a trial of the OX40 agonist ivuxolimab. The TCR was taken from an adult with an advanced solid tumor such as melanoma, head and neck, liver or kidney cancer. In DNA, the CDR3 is TGCAGCGTTGAAAGGGCAGCAAGGAGCTCCTACAATGAGCAGTTCTTC. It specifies CSVERAARSSYNEQFF.